Each of the 21 T cell receptor beta chains below was sequenced from the same sample in a study of beta chain features in type 1 diabetes. Their specific antigens are unknown. Expressed TCRB transcripts got sequenced, as all isolated RNA was reverse transcribed. Only in-frame clones appear in the TCRdb table, and some are missing; sequencing was by immunoSEQ multiplex PCR. The data show about 150,000 clones, 9% to 12% seen once. General study points: Across all four CD4+ subsets, people with type 1 diabetes showed modestly shorter TCRB CDR3s.

The specimen sequenced was central memory CD4+ T cells from blood. These TCRs come from a man under 40 with type 1 diabetes.

This clone was seen only a few times. The chain recombines TRBV28 with TRBJ2-2; weak D call: TRBD1 (5 bases). CDR3 length equals 16 residues. Germline-derived CDR1 and CDR2 are MDHEN and SYDVKM. The V end lost 1 base, the J end lost 2 bases, and 11 bases lay between the germline ends. The CDR3 DNA reads as TGTGCCAGCAGTTTATCTCAGGGAACCAACACCGGGGAGCTGTTTTTT. This gives the protein CASSLSQGTNTGELFF.

The chain is built from TRBV19 and TRBJ1-4; TRBD1 aligns across 7 bases. V trimming: 3 bases; J trimming: 0 bases; junction bases outside the gene matches: 4. Germline V gene lookup returns CDR1 LNHDA and CDR2 SQIVND (reference sequence). The CDR3 runs to 16 residues. CDR3 DNA: TGTGCCAGTAGTATTGAGGGGGCGGCAACTAATGAAAAACTGTTTTTT. It encodes CASSIEGAATNEKLFF.

This clone has a handful of counts. The chain recombines TRBV13 with TRBJ2-3, with D possibly being TRBD1 (6 bases). V was shortened by 2 bases and J by 4 bases, with 10 bases between the two germline ends. Germline CDR1 and CDR2: PRHDT and FYEKMQ (reference sequence). CDR3 length: 14 amino acids. The CDR3 region has the DNA TGTGCCAGCAGCTTAAAGCAGGGGCCAGATACGCAGTATTTT. Protein sequence: CASSLKQGPDTQYF.

CDR3 DNA sequence: TGTGCCAGCTCACCACGAGCGGGAGGGGGAGCTTTCTTT. Protein: CASSPRAGGGAFF. The V gene is TRBV18, the J gene TRBJ1-1; TRBD1 is a possible D gene (6 bases). The V and J ends lost 1 base and 10 bases respectively, with 13 bases between them. The CDR3 is made up of 13 amino acids. Germline V CDR1 and CDR2: KGHSH, LQKENI.

This clone has only a few counts. J is TRBJ2-1 and V is TRBV4-3; tentative D call: TRBD1 (5 bases). Germline CDR1 reads LGHNA; CDR2 reads YSLEER. Trimming removed 2 bases at V and 0 bases at J, with 14 bases between. The CDR3 spans 17 residues. CDR3 loop: CASSQTQTANSYNEQFF. Written as DNA, the CDR3 is TGCGCCAGCAGCCAAACCCAGACAGCAAACTCCTACAATGAGCAGTTCTTC.

V usage is TRBV6-1 and J usage is TRBJ2-2; 11 nucleotides match TRBD2. The CDR3 length is 16 residues. The germline gives CDR1 MNHNS, CDR2 SASEGT. The V and J ends lost 3 bases and 5 bases, in that order; junction bases with no gene match: 5. The CDR3: CASSDDPSGRTGELFF. As DNA, the CDR3 is TGTGCCAGCAGTGATGATCCTAGCGGGAGGACCGGGGAGCTGTTTTTT.

This clone showed up just a few times. J is TRBJ2-7 and V is TRBV7-3, with a possible D match to TRBD1 (5 bases). V was pared by 8 bases and J by 7 bases, with 18 bases between. The CDR3 consists of 13 residues. Germline-derived CDR1 and CDR2 are SGHTA and FQGTGA. The CDR3 DNA reads as TGTGCCAGCGGCCTTAGGGGAAAGGAAGAGCAGTACTTC. Translating gives CASGLRGKEEQYF. The complete variable domain, with remaining parts taken from reference TRBV7-3 and TRBJ2-7, reads GAGVSQTPSNKVTEKGKYVELRCDPISGHTALYWYRQSLGQGPEFLIYFQGTGAADDSGLPNDRFFAVRPEGSVSTLKIQRTERGDSAVYLCASGLRGKEEQYFGPGTRLTVT.

The J gene is TRBJ2-5, the V gene TRBV18, with D uncertain. The V gene lost 6 bases and the J gene lost 4 bases, with 6 bases spanning the gap. Germline loops: CDR1 KGHSH, CDR2 LQKENI. The CDR3 is made up of 11 amino acids. The CDR3 reads CASSSGETQYF. DNA of the CDR3: TGTGCCAGCTCCTCCGGAGAGACCCAGTACTTC.

The CDR3: CASSLAHQESEQYF. CDR3 nucleotide sequence: TGTGCCAGCAGCTTGGCCCACCAGGAATCCGAGCAGTACTTC. This rearrangement joins TRBV5-5 to TRBJ2-7, with D hard to call. This CDR3 spans 14 amino acids. Germline CDR1 is SGHKS and CDR2 is YYEKEE (reference sequence). V was pared by 0 bases and J by 6 bases, with 13 bases between.

This chain connects TRBV5-6 to TRBJ1-5, with 9 bases fitting TRBD1. The trim removed 1 base at V and 6 bases at J, leaving 2 bases unmatched. CDR1 is SGHDT and CDR2 is YYEEEE in the germline V gene. This CDR3 has 14 residues. For the CDR3, the DNA is TGTGCCAGCAGCTTGACAGGGGGCGGTCAGCCCCAGCATTTT. This sequence encodes CASSLTGGGQPQHF.

This clone was picked up a small number of times. The V gene is TRBV7-9, the J gene TRBJ1-1; no clear D gene. The V and J ends lost 1 base and 6 bases respectively, with 12 bases between them. The length of the CDR3 is 14 residues. Germline values: CDR1 SEHNR, CDR2 FQNEAQ (reference sequence). In nucleotides, the CDR3 is TGTGCCAGCAGCTTAGAGTCGGCTAGCTCTGAAGCTTTCTTT. Translating gives CASSLESASSEAFF.

This clone was seen more than once but under ten times. The genes are TRBV7-9 and TRBJ1-5; TRBD1 is a possible D gene (5 bases). The CDR3 runs 14 residues. The germline V gene encodes CDR1 SEHNR and CDR2 FQNEAQ (reference sequence). Trimming left V 5 bases short and J 1 base short, with 9 bases between. CDR3 loop: CASSPGLSNQPQHF. The CDR3 DNA reads TGTGCCAGCAGCCCAGGGTTGAGCAATCAGCCCCAGCATTTT. The variable domain in full, completed from reference TRBV7-9 and TRBJ1-5, reads DTGVSQNPRHKITKRGQNVTFRCDPISEHNRLYWYRQTLGQGPEFLTYFQNEAQLEKSRLLSDRFSAERPKGSFSTLEIQRTEQGDSAMYLCASSPGLSNQPQHFGDGTRLSIL.

This clone was recorded a few times. The V and J genes are TRBV5-1 and TRBJ2-1; TRBD1 agrees at 8 bases. CDR1 and CDR2 (germline): SGHRS, YFSETQ. After removal of 4 bases from V and 3 bases from J, the junction contained 9 bases not matched to a gene. The CDR3 sequence is 16 residues long. The CDR3 DNA reads as TGCGCCAGCAGCGAACGGACAGGGACCTTCTACAATGAGCAGTTCTTC. Residues: CASSERTGTFYNEQFF.

The chain employs TRBV6-9 and TRBJ2-5, with a tentative D call TRBD2 (5 bases). V was clipped by 8 bases and J by 0 bases, with 7 bases between them. The CDR3 totals 12 residues. The germline V gene encodes CDR1 MNHGY and CDR2 SVAAGI. As DNA, the CDR3 is TGTGCCAGCGGGAGCGACCAAGAGACCCAGTACTTC. Translation: CASGSDQETQYF.

This clone was picked up a small number of times. J is TRBJ1-2 and V is TRBV5-1; no firm D call. The germline V and J ends were trimmed by 4 bases and 8 bases, with 15 bases remaining between them. This CDR3 has 13 amino acids. CDR1 and CDR2 from the germline V gene are SGHRS and YFSETQ. CDR3 in amino acids: CASSPEIRGGYTF. CDR3 sequence (DNA): TGCGCCAGCAGCCCCGAAATACGGGGAGGCTACACCTTC.

This clone appeared a few times. For the CDR3, the DNA is TGCGCCAGCGCTTTGGCGGGAGAGGTGACCGGGGAGCTGTTTTTT. Its translation is CASALAGEVTGELFF. The chain has TRBV5-1 and TRBJ2-2; TRBD2 matches at 7 bases. The germline CDR1 and CDR2 sequences are SGHRS and YFSETQ. The CDR3 spans 15 residues. Trimming removed 7 bases from V and 5 bases from J; junction bases left unmatched: 11.

The chain joins TRBV9 to TRBJ1-3; D remains ambiguous. This CDR3 is 12 amino acids long. The germline V gene encodes CDR1 SGDLS and CDR2 YYNGEE. V lost 4 bases and J lost 4, with 6 bases in between. The CDR3 nucleotides are TGTGCCAGCAGCTCACGGGGAAACACCATATATTTT. Translating it yields CASSSRGNTIYF. The whole variable domain, remainder taken from reference TRBV9 and TRBJ1-3, is DSGVTQTPKHLITATGQRVTLRCSPRSGDLSVYWYQQSLDQGLQFLIQYYNGEERAKGNILERFSAQQFPDLHSELNLSSLELGDSALYFCASSSRGNTIYFGEGSWLTVV.

The chain is built from TRBV7-7 and TRBJ2-1; 11 bases are shared with TRBD2. The CDR3 loop spans 18 amino acids. The J segment lost 1 base and the V segment lost 2 bases, leaving 7 bases of the junction unmatched. Germline assignment: CDR1 SSHAT and CDR2 FNYEAQ (reference sequence). CDR3 protein: CASSLKLAGEGSYNEQFF. CDR3 sequence (DNA): TGTGCCAGCAGCTTAAAACTAGCGGGAGAGGGGTCCTACAATGAGCAGTTCTTC.

This sequence joins TRBV30 and TRBJ2-1; TRBD2 might be the D (6 bases). Trimming cost V 0 bases and J 6 bases, with 12 bases left between them. The CDR3 is made up of 14 amino acids. CDR1 and CDR2 (germline): GTSNPN, SVGIG (reference sequence). The CDR3 DNA reads as TGTGCCTGGAGTGTACTAGCTAGGAGCAATGAGCAGTTCTTC. Its protein is CAWSVLARSNEQFF.

J is TRBJ2-3 and V is TRBV5-4; 10 bases are shared with TRBD1. V shed 4 bases, J shed 1 base, and the junction held 6 bases outside the gene matches. Germline CDR1 reads SGHNT; CDR2 reads YYREEE (reference sequence). The CDR3 totals 16 residues. CDR3 amino acids: CASSPTGGRGTDTQYF. The CDR3 DNA is TGTGCCAGCAGCCCGACAGGGGGCCGGGGCACAGATACGCAGTATTTT. Full variable domain (remainder filled in from reference TRBV5-4 and TRBJ2-3): ETGVTQSPTHLIKTRGQQVTLRCSSQSGHNTVSWYQQALGQGPQFIFQYYREEENGRGNFPPRFSGLQFPNYSSELNVNALELDDSALYLCASSPTGGRGTDTQYFGPGTRLTVL.

This clone has only a few counts. This chain connects TRBV5-1 to TRBJ2-5; D perhaps matches TRBD2 (5 bases). Germline V gives CDR1 SGHRS, CDR2 YFSETQ. This CDR3 is built from 14 residues. With 5 bases removed from V and 2 bases from J, the gap between germline ends came to 13 bases. The CDR3 protein is CASSPTGKQETQYF. The CDR3 DNA reads as TGCGCCAGCAGTCCCACCGGGAAACAAGAGACCCAGTACTTC.